This TCR beta chain stems from a study of blood T cell repertoires in COVID-19. On the study more broadly: From the United States, Italy and Spain came samples of acute and convalescent COVID-19.

As processed by the authors: Estimates of nucleated cell counts were drawn from the amplification of reference gene primers. Clones were read by immunoSEQ multiplex PCR, and TCRdb kept only the in-frame ones, dropping some. V and J calls and clone size are copied from that table; D and trimming were computed from the DNA. The sample lists around 57,000 clones, over 75% occurring once. CDR1 and CDR2 (germline): LGHNA, YSLEER. The CDR3 is 18 residues long. V dropped 0 bases and J dropped 1; count of bases not matched to a gene: 11. The clonotype was recovered from a man aged 45-65 years with active COVID-19. Material for sequencing was peripheral blood. J is TRBJ2-5 and V is TRBV4-3; 7 nucleotides align to TRBD2. The DNA of the CDR3 is TGCGCCAGCAGCCAAGAGAGTCGGGCGGGAGCGTGCCAAGAGACCCAGTACTTC. Translation: CASSQESRAGACQETQYF.